This T cell receptor (beta chain) is from a study of blood T cells in healthy people across ages. In the study overall: Per every two T cells, about one barcoded beta molecule was captured by template switching.

Per germline, CDR1 SGDLS and CDR2 YYNGEE. The CDR3 is made up of 13 amino acids. V lost 2 bases, J lost 2 bases, and 7 bases lay in between. The authors ran a second PCR of 7 to 11 cycles using a sample-barcoded 5' primer and a J-beta primer mix. Using its own MiXCR run on the 5' RACE reads, TCRdb lists one record per CDR3 protein. The sample records roughly 1,000,000 distinct CDR3 sequences, 20% to 25% being singletons. Separately, the same data were catalogued under a study of T cells of mothers and their children. That paper states: Healthy Caucasian mothers, three in number, and their six children were the donors. There were no persistent microchimeric T cell clones detected.

The chain links TRBV9 to TRBJ1-1; maybe TRBD1 (5 bases). The sequence derives from a girl aged 2 to 10 in good health. Sequenced input: blood. The CDR3 DNA reads as TGTGCCAGCAGCGTTGGACACAACACTGAAGCTTTCTTT. Its protein is CASSVGHNTEAFF.